This T cell receptor beta chain was documented in a study of blood T cell repertoires in COVID-19. The repertoire was sequenced with immunoSEQ multiplex PCR; TCRdb's copy has only in-frame clones and lacks some. The repertoire has roughly 200,000 clones, about 95% of them found once; the top ten carry 0.76%. This CDR3 has 13 residues. The V end lost 0 bases, the J end lost 0 bases, and 3 bases lay between the germline ends. The sample taken for sequencing was peripheral blood. The chain employs TRBV12-3 or TRBV12-4 and TRBJ2-7; no clear D gene. This sequence originates from a young man with COVID-19, enrolled during active disease. The CDR3 here is CASSLAASYEQYF. In nucleotides, the CDR3 is TGTGCCAGCAGTTTAGCAGCCTCCTACGAGCAGTACTTC.